This record covers a single TCR beta chain. Its cognate antigen is unknown. The data were obtained in a study of T cell repertoires in cytomegalovirus infection. For the study at large: Public TCR beta signatures marked donors with CMV infection and the matching HLA. Study results and caveats: The ex vivo response was dominated by HLA-C-restricted CMV-specific TCR beta clonotypes. Summed frequency of public TCR beta families distinguished CMV carriers with the relevant HLA.

Per the germline V gene, CDR1 is SGHVS and CDR2 is FQNEAQ. The CDR3 contains 20 residues. V lost 5 bases to trimming and J lost 4 bases, with 27 bases between them. TCRdb fed the reads into MiXCR, producing one record per CDR3 protein. The sample gives about 250,000 distinct CDR3 sequences, around 6.4% of which show up once; roughly 6% is in the top ten. The clonotype comes from a human donor in good health (CMV status not recorded). Some clones in this sample may be carry-over from other donors' samples. The chain recombines TRBV7-8 with TRBJ2-6; the D gene could be TRBD1 or TRBD2 (5 bases each). Source material: PBMCs. CDR3: CASSRDDRGIKGSGANVLTF. The CDR3, as DNA: TGTGCCAGCAGCAGGGACGACAGAGGGATTAAGGGATCCGGGGCCAACGTCCTGACTTTC.